The clone carrying this TCR beta chain has a single count. The data were obtained in a study of blood T cell repertoires in COVID-19. Study information: PBMCs, B-cell-depleted T cells, or T cells provided the cDNA or gDNA that made up the material.

Using immunoSEQ multiplex PCR, the repertoire was profiled, and TCRdb retains in-frame clones only, with some absent. The sample includes some 130,000 clones, roughly 86% of them seen just once. CDR1 and CDR2 from the germline V gene are MNHEY and SMNVEV (reference sequence). V gave up 3 bases and J gave up 3 bases; unmatched junction bases: 4. This CDR3 contains 14 residues. The sample consisted of peripheral blood. This TCR came from a woman aged 70-85 years with COVID-19, enrolled during active disease. V is TRBV27 and J is TRBJ1-1; TRBD1 matches 7 bases. The CDR3 bases are TGTGCCAGCAGTTTTCACAGGGGATACACTGAAGCTTTCTTT. Its protein is CASSFHRGYTEAFF.